Listed below are T cell receptor beta chains from one sample, sequenced in a study of blood T cell repertoires in COVID-19. This table comes from immunoSEQ multiplex PCR, and its TCRdb copy is limited to in-frame clones, with some not included. The sample includes fewer than 45,000 clones, roughly nine tenths seen only once; the top ten take around 5%. The material sequenced was peripheral blood. Every receptor here comes from a human donor in a cohort sampled during active COVID-19. The CDR3 runs from the conserved cysteine through the conserved F or W. Each record gives: D gene, clone size, V gene, CDR3 length, J gene, CDR3 DNA, CDR3 protein. D genes are given only for firm matches. Not all rows give a size; the values are once, few, many and, for expanded clones, a class.

D: TRBD1; size: once; V: TRBV10-3; length: 16; J: TRBJ1-2; DNA: TGTGCCATCAGTGAGTCCAGACAGGGGGCGAACTATGGCTACACCTTC; CDR3: CAISESRQGANYGYTF
D: -; size: -; V: TRBV20-1; length: 15; J: TRBJ2-2; DNA: TGCAGTGCTAGTAAGGACAGACGAGACACCGGGGAGCTGTTTTTT; CDR3: CSASKDRRDTGELFF
D: TRBD1; size: -; V: TRBV10-3; length: 15; J: TRBJ1-1; DNA: TGTGCCATCAGTGATCCTGGACAGGGGGGGACTGAAGCTTTCTTT; CDR3: CAISDPGQGGTEAFF
D: -; size: -; V: TRBV27; length: 11; J: TRBJ2-5; DNA: TGTGCCAGCACTGACCAAGAGACCCAGTACTTC; CDR3: CASTDQETQYF
D: -; size: -; V: TRBV28; length: 13; J: TRBJ2-1; DNA: TGTGCCAGCAGTTCTGGACAGATCAATGAGCAGTTCTTC; CDR3: CASSSGQINEQFF
D: -; size: -; V: TRBV5-1; length: 14; J: TRBJ1-3; DNA: TGCGCCAGCAGCTTGGGTCGCTCTGGAAACACCATATATTTT; CDR3: CASSLGRSGNTIYF
D: -; size: -; V: TRBV29-1; length: 17; J: TRBJ1-1; DNA: TGCAGCGTCGGGGGGGGCAGGGGATCAATTCTCGACACTGAAGCTTTCTTT; CDR3: CSVGGGRGSILDTEAFF
D: -; size: -; V: TRBV12-3/TRBV12-4; length: 12; J: TRBJ2-2; DNA: TGTGCCAGCAGTTTTCGCACCGGGGAGCTGTTTTTT; CDR3: CASSFRTGELFF
D: -; size: -; V: TRBV21-1; length: 15; J: TRBJ1-2; DNA: TGTGCCAGCAGCAAAGGACAGGCCCTACTGGGGGGCTACACCTTC; CDR3: CASSKGQALLGGYTF
D: -; size: -; V: TRBV5-5; length: 11; J: TRBJ2-7; DNA: TGTGCCAGCAGCTTGGTTAACGAGCAGTACTTC; CDR3: CASSLVNEQYF
D: -; size: few; V: TRBV7-9; length: 15; J: TRBJ1-2; DNA: TGTGCCAGCAGCCTTCGGGACAACTGGAACTATGGCTACACCTTC; CDR3: CASSLRDNWNYGYTF
D: TRBD2; size: -; V: TRBV14; length: 15; J: TRBJ2-1; DNA: TGTGCCAGCAGCCAACGCCGGGGGGCCTACAATGAGCAGTTCTTC; CDR3: CASSQRRGAYNEQFF
D: TRBD2; size: once; V: TRBV7-2; length: 18; J: TRBJ2-7; DNA: TGTGCCAGCAGCTCCTATCATCTACTAGCGGTACGCTCCTACGAGCAGTACTTC; CDR3: CASSSYHLLAVRSYEQYF
D: -; size: -; V: TRBV11-3; length: 13; J: TRBJ1-6; DNA: TGTGCCAGCAGTAACTCCTATAATTCACCCCTCCACTTT; CDR3: CASSNSYNSPLHF
D: TRBD2; size: once; V: TRBV6-4; length: 13; J: TRBJ2-2; DNA: TGTGCCAGCAGCACGGGAGGCACCGGGGAGCTGTTTTTT; CDR3: CASSTGGTGELFF
D: TRBD1; size: -; V: TRBV5-5; length: 13; J: TRBJ2-2; DNA: TGTGCCAGCAGCGGACAGGGAGGTTGGGAGCTGTTTTTT; CDR3: CASSGQGGWELFF
D: -; size: -; V: TRBV7-9; length: 14; J: TRBJ1-5; DNA: TGTGCCAGCAGCTTAGGCCAGGGAAATCAGCCCCAGCATTTT; CDR3: CASSLGQGNQPQHF
D: -; size: -; V: TRBV9; length: 15; J: TRBJ2-3; DNA: TGTGCCAGCAGCGTAGAATTTGGGTGGGGGACAACGCAGTATTTT; CDR3: CASSVEFGWGTTQYF
D: TRBD2; size: -; V: TRBV5-4; length: 13; J: TRBJ2-3; DNA: TGTGCCAGCAGCTTGGCGGGGGGTGATACGCAGTATTTT; CDR3: CASSLAGGDTQYF
D: -; size: -; V: TRBV18; length: 16; J: TRBJ1-1; DNA: TGTGCCAGCTCACCAGAAGCGCAGCCTCATAACACTGAAGCTTTCTTT; CDR3: CASSPEAQPHNTEAFF
D: TRBD1; size: -; V: TRBV6-6; length: 16; J: TRBJ2-7; DNA: TGTGCCAGCATGGGTCAAACAGGGGTTAAGTCCTACGAGCAGTACTTC; CDR3: CASMGQTGVKSYEQYF
D: -; size: once; V: TRBV30; length: 15; J: TRBJ2-3; DNA: TGTGCCTGGGGTCCACAGGATTTGGGCACAGATACGCAGTATTTT; CDR3: CAWGPQDLGTDTQYF
D: TRBD2; size: -; V: TRBV4-2; length: 20; J: TRBJ2-1; DNA: TGTGCCAGCAGCCAAGCAAACCTAGCGGGAGGGTGGGGTCAGGCCAATGAGCAGTTCTTC; CDR3: CASSQANLAGGWGQANEQFF
D: -; size: -; V: TRBV7-9; length: 15; J: TRBJ2-5; DNA: TGTGCCAGCAGCACTGCAACAGGGGGGGGAGAGACCCAGTACTTC; CDR3: CASSTATGGGETQYF
D: -; size: -; V: TRBV6-2/TRBV6-3; length: 17; J: TRBJ2-3; DNA: TGTGCCAGCAGTTACTCACCTTACGGCGGGATCACAGATACGCAGTATTTT; CDR3: CASSYSPYGGITDTQYF
D: TRBD1; size: -; V: TRBV5-1; length: 16; J: TRBJ1-3; DNA: TGCGCCAGCAGCTTGGGAGGGGGCGCATCTGGAAACACCATATATTTT; CDR3: CASSLGGGASGNTIYF
D: TRBD2; size: -; V: TRBV7-8; length: 22; J: TRBJ2-3; DNA: TGTGCCAGCAGCCCGCGGGACAGGTCTAGCGGGAGGGCTCGCCCTAGCACAGATACGCAGTATTTT; CDR3: CASSPRDRSSGRARPSTDTQYF
D: TRBD1; size: -; V: TRBV7-8; length: 16; J: TRBJ1-5; DNA: TGTGCCAGCAGCCCGGGACAGATTTATAGCAATCAGCCCCAGCATTTT; CDR3: CASSPGQIYSNQPQHF
D: -; size: -; V: TRBV7-9; length: 13; J: TRBJ1-6; DNA: TGTGCCAGCAGAAAGGAGGATTGGTCACCCCTCCACTTT; CDR3: CASRKEDWSPLHF
D: TRBD1; size: -; V: TRBV5-4; length: 13; J: TRBJ1-2; DNA: TGTGCCAGCAGCGCAGGACAGGGGTATGGCTACACCTTC; CDR3: CASSAGQGYGYTF
D: TRBD1; size: -; V: TRBV5-4; length: 17; J: TRBJ1-5; DNA: TGTGCCAGCAGCTCCGCCCCCGGGACAGGGGATGGTCAGCCCCAGCATTTT; CDR3: CASSSAPGTGDGQPQHF
D: TRBD1; size: -; V: TRBV7-2; length: 15; J: TRBJ2-7; DNA: TGTGCCAGCAAGGGGGAGACAGGGACCTTGGACGAGCAGTACTTC; CDR3: CASKGETGTLDEQYF
D: -; size: -; V: TRBV14; length: 15; J: TRBJ1-1; DNA: TGTGCCAGCAGCCAAGATGAATGGACAGCCTCTGAAGCTTTCTTT; CDR3: CASSQDEWTASEAFF
D: -; size: -; V: TRBV5-4; length: 15; J: TRBJ1-2; DNA: TGTGCCAGCAGGGTAGAACTCGGGACTAACTATGGCTACACCTTC; CDR3: CASRVELGTNYGYTF
D: -; size: -; V: TRBV5-4; length: 16; J: TRBJ1-2; DNA: TGTGCCAGCAGCTTGGTTTTAACCAGTTCGGGGGATGGCTACACCTTC; CDR3: CASSLVLTSSGDGYTF
D: -; size: -; V: TRBV3-1/TRBV3-2; length: 12; J: TRBJ1-4; DNA: TGTGCCAGCAGCCAATATTATGAAAAACTGTTTTTT; CDR3: CASSQYYEKLFF
D: -; size: -; V: TRBV4-3; length: 16; J: TRBJ1-2; DNA: TGCGCCAGCAGCCAAGAAGGAGGTGGAGTTAACTATGGCTACACCTTC; CDR3: CASSQEGGGVNYGYTF
D: -; size: -; V: TRBV5-5; length: 14; J: TRBJ1-2; DNA: TGTGCCAGCAGCGGAGGACAGAGGAACTATGGCTACACCTTC; CDR3: CASSGGQRNYGYTF
D: -; size: -; V: TRBV5-1; length: 14; J: TRBJ1-6; DNA: TGCGCCAGCGCATCCGTCGGGGGTGGTTCACCCCTCCACTTT; CDR3: CASASVGGGSPLHF
D: -; size: -; V: TRBV2; length: 14; J: TRBJ2-3; DNA: TGTGCCAGCAGTGAATCGACAACGACAGATACGCAGTATTTT; CDR3: CASSESTTTDTQYF
D: -; size: -; V: TRBV7-2; length: 16; J: TRBJ1-2; DNA: TGTGCCAGCAGCTTAGTGGCGGGTGTCAGACCCTATGGCTACACCTTC; CDR3: CASSLVAGVRPYGYTF
D: TRBD1; size: -; V: TRBV28; length: 16; J: TRBJ2-5; DNA: TGTGCCAGCAGTATCCTCAACAGGGGTGTTTGGGAGACCCAGTACTTC; CDR3: CASSILNRGVWETQYF
D: TRBD1; size: -; V: TRBV9; length: 17; J: TRBJ2-2; DNA: TGTGCCAGCAGCGCTCCTGCCGGGACAGGGTTGACCGGGGAGCTGTTTTTT; CDR3: CASSAPAGTGLTGELFF
D: TRBD2; size: -; V: TRBV4-3; length: 18; J: TRBJ2-7; DNA: TGCGCCAGCAGCCAAGAACCGGTGGGCGGGGGGGCCTCCTACGAGCAGTACTTC; CDR3: CASSQEPVGGGASYEQYF
D: -; size: once; V: TRBV12-3/TRBV12-4; length: 11; J: TRBJ1-2; DNA: TGTGCCAGCATCCAAGGGGATGGCTACACCTTC; CDR3: CASIQGDGYTF
D: TRBD2; size: -; V: TRBV10-3; length: 20; J: TRBJ2-1; DNA: TGTGCCATCAGAAATCCAGGAGGAACCGGGACTAGCGGGAGGTTGAATGAGCAGTTCTTC; CDR3: CAIRNPGGTGTSGRLNEQFF
D: -; size: -; V: TRBV27; length: 13; J: TRBJ2-3; DNA: TGTGCCAGCAAACCTACCAGCACAGATACGCAGTATTTT; CDR3: CASKPTSTDTQYF
D: -; size: -; V: TRBV6-6; length: 12; J: TRBJ2-3; DNA: TGTGCCAGCAGTTACCCCTCGGATACGCAGTATTTT; CDR3: CASSYPSDTQYF
D: -; size: -; V: TRBV7-3; length: 16; J: TRBJ1-1; DNA: TGTGCCAGCAGCTTTACCGGTGACAGTCTGAACACTGAAGCTTTCTTT; CDR3: CASSFTGDSLNTEAFF
D: TRBD1; size: -; V: TRBV6-6; length: 12; J: TRBJ1-2; DNA: TGTGCCAGCTGGACAGGGAACTATGGCTACACCTTC; CDR3: CASWTGNYGYTF
D: -; size: -; V: TRBV7-2; length: 13; J: TRBJ2-5; DNA: TGTGCCAGCAGCTGGCTAGCGCGAGAGACCCAGTACTTC; CDR3: CASSWLARETQYF
D: -; size: -; V: TRBV5-6; length: 14; J: TRBJ1-2; DNA: TGTGCCAGCAGCCAGACACAGGGAGCCTATGGCTACACCTTC; CDR3: CASSQTQGAYGYTF
D: -; size: -; V: TRBV5-6; length: 14; J: TRBJ2-7; DNA: TGTGCCAGCAGCTCCGCCGACAGCTCCTACGAGCAGTACTTC; CDR3: CASSSADSSYEQYF
D: TRBD1; size: once; V: TRBV19; length: 17; J: TRBJ2-7; DNA: TGTGCCAGTAGTATTCTCGATCCCGGACAGGAGAGCTACGAGCAGTACTTC; CDR3: CASSILDPGQESYEQYF
D: TRBD2; size: -; V: TRBV24-1; length: 16; J: TRBJ2-1; DNA: TGTGCCACCAGTGATTCGCTAGCGGGCCCTTACAATGAGCAGTTCTTC; CDR3: CATSDSLAGPYNEQFF